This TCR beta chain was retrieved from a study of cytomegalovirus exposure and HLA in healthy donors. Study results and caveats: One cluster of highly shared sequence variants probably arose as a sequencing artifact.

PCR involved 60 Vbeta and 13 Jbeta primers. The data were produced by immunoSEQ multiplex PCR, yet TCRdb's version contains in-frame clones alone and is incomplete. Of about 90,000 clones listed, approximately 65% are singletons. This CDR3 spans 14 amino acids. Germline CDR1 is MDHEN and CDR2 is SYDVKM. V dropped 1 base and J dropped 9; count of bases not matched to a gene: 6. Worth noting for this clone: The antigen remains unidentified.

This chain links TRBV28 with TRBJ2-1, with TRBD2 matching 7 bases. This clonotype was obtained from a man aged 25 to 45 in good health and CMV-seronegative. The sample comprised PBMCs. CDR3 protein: CASSLSAGGGEQFF. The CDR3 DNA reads TGTGCCAGCAGTTTATCGGCGGGCGGGGGTGAGCAGTTCTTC.